The 22 T cell receptor beta chains in this list originate from one sample, sequenced in a study of Graves' ophthalmopathy and Graves' hyperthyroidism. RNA transcripts were the source from which TCR beta CDR3 regions were amplified. RT-PCR in the first round used HTBI primers; a second-round multiplex PCR followed. TCRdb independently ran MiXCR on the multiplex PCR reads; one entry per CDR3 protein. Altogether some 240,000 distinct CDR3 sequences are present, 45% being singletons, with the ten largest covering around half. The sequenced material came from peripheral blood. The receptors stem from an adult man with Graves' ophthalmopathy.

This clonotype was seen a single time. The chain employs TRBV4-1 and TRBJ1-5, with a weak D call TRBD1 (5 bases). The CDR3 runs 17 residues. The germline V gene has CDR1 MGHRA and CDR2 YSYEKL. V was trimmed by 4 bases and J by 7 bases, leaving 23 bases between them. In nucleotides, the CDR3 is TGCGCCAGCAGCCGCGAGGTGGGGTTACGGGGGAAGCAGCCCCAGCATTTT. Protein sequence: CASSREVGLRGKQPQHF.

The rearrangement uses TRBV7-8 and TRBJ2-7; 13 bases are shared with TRBD2. Trimming removed 5 bases from V and 5 bases from J; junction bases left unmatched: 6. This CDR3 contains 15 residues. The germline V gene encodes CDR1 SGHVS and CDR2 FQNEAQ. Here the CDR3 reads CASSPGLAGSHEQYF. The CDR3, as DNA: TGTGCCAGCAGCCCGGGACTAGCGGGGTCCCACGAGCAGTACTTC. The whole variable domain, remainder taken from reference TRBV7-8 and TRBJ2-7, is GAGVSQSPRYKVAKRGQDVALRCDPISGHVSLFWYQQALGQGPEFLTYFQNEAQLDKSGLPSDRFFAERPEGSVSTLKIQRTQQEDSAVYLCASSPGLAGSHEQYFGPGTRLTVT.

This clonotype was seen repeatedly, ten times or more. J is TRBJ2-7 and V is TRBV20-1; 9 bases map to TRBD2. The CDR3 has 15 residues. From germline, CDR1 is DFQATT and CDR2 SNEGSKA (reference sequence). V lost 0 bases to trimming and J lost 4 bases; unmatched junction nucleotides: 7. CDR3 region: CSARDGVAGAYEQYF. The CDR3 region has the DNA TGCAGTGCTAGAGATGGGGTAGCGGGAGCATACGAGCAGTACTTC.

The chain carries TRBV28 and TRBJ2-7; no clear D gene. Germline lookup yields CDR1 MDHEN and CDR2 SYDVKM. The CDR3 loop spans 13 amino acids. Trimming left V 8 bases short and J 7 bases short, with 18 bases between. The CDR3 region is CASGKTGSWEQYF. The DNA of the CDR3 is TGTGCCAGCGGAAAGACGGGCTCCTGGGAGCAGTACTTC.

The rearrangement joins TRBV30 to TRBJ1-1; D ambiguous. Trimming pared 2 bases from V and 1 base from J, leaving 8 bases between. The germline V gene has CDR1 GTSNPN and CDR2 SVGIG (reference sequence). The CDR3 extends over 13 amino acids. The CDR3 spells CAWSNTANTEAFF. CDR3 DNA sequence: TGTGCCTGGAGTAACACAGCGAACACTGAAGCTTTCTTT.

This clonotype was picked up a small number of times. The chain uses TRBV7-6 and TRBJ2-2; D gene ambiguous. Germline CDR1 is SGHVS and CDR2 is FNYEAQ. V was clipped by 1 base and J by 3 bases, with 6 bases between them. The CDR3 is made up of 14 amino acids. The CDR3 loop is CASSLDGYTGELFF. CDR3 bases: TGTGCCAGCAGCTTAGACGGGTACACCGGGGAGCTGTTTTTT.

This clonotype has only a few counts. The gene calls are TRBV7-2 and TRBJ1-1; D possibly corresponds to TRBD1 (6 bases). The germline V gene encodes CDR1 SGHTA and CDR2 FQGNSA. This CDR3 is built from 13 residues. Trimming cost V 5 bases and J 3 bases, with 10 bases left between them. The CDR3 nucleotides read TGTGCCAGCAGCGGAAACAGGGACACTGAAGCTTTCTTT. The encoded protein is CASSGNRDTEAFF. Complete variable domain (other parts from reference TRBV7-2 and TRBJ1-1): GAGVSQSPSNKVTEKGKDVELRCDPISGHTALYWYRQSLGQGLEFLIYFQGNSAPDKSGLPSDRFSAERTGGSVSTLTIQRTQQEDSAVYLCASSGNRDTEAFFGQGTRLTVV.

This chain links TRBV20-1 with TRBJ1-2; D gene unclear. CDR3 length: 15 residues. Per the germline V gene, CDR1 is DFQATT and CDR2 is SNEGSKA (reference sequence). V was cut by 5 bases and J by 1 base, with 17 bases left in between. The CDR3 nucleotides are TGCAGTGCTCCTAGTGGGGTTCTAAATAACTATGGCTACACCTTC. It specifies CSAPSGVLNNYGYTF.

The chain couples TRBV2 to TRBJ1-5, with D perhaps matching TRBD1 (6 bases). CDR1 SNHLY and CDR2 FYNNEI come from the germline V gene. V gave up 6 bases and J gave up 8 bases, with 14 bases separating them. The CDR3 is 13 residues long. CDR3 in DNA: TGTGCCAGCAGCACAGGGTCCAGCAAGCCCCAGCATTTT. Encoded protein: CASSTGSSKPQHF.

The chain has TRBV9 and TRBJ2-5, with 10 bases identical to TRBD2. Germline loops: CDR1 SGDLS, CDR2 YYNGEE. The CDR3 runs to 16 residues. Losses at the gene ends were 0 bases for V and 5 bases for J; bases not matched to a gene: 7. CDR3 sequence: CASSVVSGGADETQYF. In nucleotides, the CDR3 is TGTGCCAGCAGCGTAGTAAGCGGGGGGGCCGATGAGACCCAGTACTTC.

This clonotype was observed a few times. This sequence joins TRBV5-1 and TRBJ2-7; D remains unclear. CDR3 length: 15 residues. V dropped 0 bases and J dropped 6 bases, with 16 bases sitting between them. Per the germline V gene, CDR1 is SGHRS and CDR2 is YFSETQ. The CDR3 region is CASSLASQDWSEQYF. The CDR3, as DNA: TGCGCCAGCAGCTTGGCATCTCAGGATTGGTCCGAGCAGTACTTC.

The chain employs TRBV12-3 or TRBV12-4 and TRBJ2-7; TRBD1 matches at 12 bases. The CDR3 contains 15 residues. Unmatched junction bases numbered 10, after V lost 6 bases and J lost 7 bases. The CDR3 spells CASSSPGQGAREQYF. DNA of the CDR3: TGTGCCAGCAGCTCACCGGGACAGGGGGCGCGGGAGCAGTACTTC.

The CDR3 reads CASSLWTSGIPHEQYF. For the CDR3, the DNA is TGTGCCAGCAGCTTATGGACTAGCGGGATTCCCCACGAGCAGTACTTC. The chain joins TRBV5-5 to TRBJ2-7, with TRBD2 identical over 12 bases. V gave up 2 bases and J gave up 5 bases; unmatched junction bases: 8. This CDR3 is 16 amino acids long. Germline CDR1 is SGHKS and CDR2 is YYEKEE (reference sequence).

This clonotype occurred a few times. The J gene is TRBJ1-6, the V gene TRBV7-9; a weak D match, TRBD1 (6 bases). In germline, CDR1 is SEHNR, CDR2 FQNEAQ (reference sequence). The CDR3 has 14 residues. Trimming took off 5 bases at V and 6 bases at J, with 11 bases between the two ends. CDR3: CASSLQGPNSPLHF. CDR3 nucleotide sequence: TGTGCCAGCAGCCTACAGGGCCCTAATTCACCCCTCCACTTT.

Worth noting for this clonotype: Given a much more abundant clone one base away, this may be a read error. V is TRBV10-1 and J is TRBJ1-2; D is uncertain. CDR1 is WNHNN and CDR2 is SYGVQD in the germline V gene (reference sequence). This CDR3 spans 13 amino acids. The CDR3 sequence is CAGSEALNYGYTF. DNA of the CDR3: TGCGCCGGCAGTGAAGCCCTTAACTATGGCTACACCTTC.

This clonotype showed up just a few times. V usage is TRBV6-1 and J usage is TRBJ1-5; maybe TRBD1 (5 bases). The CDR3 contains 16 residues. The V end was cut by 3 bases, the J end by 1 base, with 13 bases between. Germline-derived CDR1 and CDR2 are MNHNS and SASEGT. The CDR3 DNA follows: TGTGCCAGCAGTGACTGGGGGGGTATAAGCAATCAGCCCCAGCATTTT. Protein: CASSDWGGISNQPQHF.

Points on this clonotype: The CDR3 does not close with the conserved phenylalanine or tryptophan, likely indicating a read error. This rearrangement joins TRBV2 to TRBJ1-5; possibly TRBD1 for D (6 bases). CDR1 is SNHLY, CDR2 FYNNEI, per germline. The CDR3 is 15 residues long. Trimming removed 8 bases from V and 2 bases from J, with 16 bases in between. The CDR3 coding sequence is TGTGCCAGCCGAAGGGGGTTGGTGGGCAATCAGCCCCAGCATCTT. This encodes CASRRGLVGNQPQHL.

J is TRBJ1-5 and V is TRBV20-1; D might be TRBD1 (5 bases). Germline V gives CDR1 DFQATT, CDR2 SNEGSKA (reference sequence). The CDR3 extends over 14 amino acids. The V end was cut by 6 bases, the J end by 4 bases, with 16 bases between. DNA of the CDR3: TGCAGTGCGAATCGGGGTCGGGGGAATCAGCCCCAGCATTTT. Its translation is CSANRGRGNQPQHF.

About this clonotype: A much more abundant neighbour one base away suggests this may be a read error. The conserved final phenylalanine or tryptophan is absent from the CDR3, which likely points to a read error. The V and J genes are TRBV20-1 and TRBJ2-5; no clear D gene. This CDR3 comprises 10 residues. V gave up 2 bases and J gave up 5 bases, with 3 bases separating them. CDR1 is DFQATT and CDR2 is SNEGSKA in the germline V gene (reference sequence). DNA for the CDR3: TGCAGTGCTAGATGGGAGACCCAGTACCTC. Translating gives CSARWETQYL.

About this clonotype: This may be a read error: a much more frequent sequence differs by one nucleotide. The chain has TRBV7-3 and TRBJ2-7, with TRBD2 as a possible D gene (6 bases). The CDR3 is 13 amino acids. Germline CDR1 is SGHTA and CDR2 is FQGTGA. This chain's CDR3 is CVSSPAGRYEQYF. CDR3 in DNA: TGTGTCAGCAGCCCCGCAGGGAGGTACGAGCAGTACTTC.

In this sample, this clonotype turned up a few times. The chain is built from TRBV5-6 and TRBJ2-7; the D gene is possibly TRBD2 (5 bases). V lost 2 bases and J lost 1, with 13 bases in between. CDR1 and CDR2 (germline): SGHDT, YYEEEE. The CDR3 extends over 15 amino acids. DNA for the CDR3: TGTGCCAGCAGCTTTTCTCCGGGAATATCCTACGAGCAGTACTTC. Translating gives CASSFSPGISYEQYF.

This clonotype has ten or more counts. The rearrangement uses TRBV24-1 and TRBJ2-6; D is ambiguous. This CDR3 spans 14 amino acids. Germline V gene data show CDR1 as KGHDR and CDR2 as SFDVKD. Trimming took off 4 bases at V and 7 bases at J, with 10 bases between the two ends. For the CDR3, the DNA is TGTGCCACCAGTGACCCAGGTGTAGCCAACGTCCTGACTTTC. Protein: CATSDPGVANVLTF.